These 15 T cell receptor beta chains were sequenced from one sample in a study of blood T cell repertoires in COVID-19. Clones were sequenced by immunoSEQ multiplex PCR, and TCRdb holds only the in-frame ones, with some missing. The sample lists 220,000 or so clones, 70% to 85% occurring once. Sequenced material: peripheral blood. The source is a woman at least 80 years old with acute or convalescent COVID-19.

J is TRBJ2-3 and V is TRBV11-2, with TRBD2 identical over 13 bases. CDR3 size: 18 residues. The junction had 8 bases not matched to a gene; V was cut back by 5 bases and J by 0 bases. Per germline, CDR1 SGHAT and CDR2 FQNNGV. The CDR3 bases are TGTGCCAGCAGCCCTCGGACTAGCGGGGGCCTTAGCACAGATACGCAGTATTTT. It encodes CASSPRTSGGLSTDTQYF.

The V call is TRBV18, the J call TRBJ1-3; perhaps TRBD1 as D (6 bases). The ends were cut back, 2 bases at V and 3 bases at J, with 17 bases in the middle. CDR3 size: 17 residues. Germline V gene sequence: CDR1 KGHSH, CDR2 LQKENI. For the CDR3, the DNA is TGTGCCAGCTCACCATCCAGGGGCTATTCCTATGGAAACACCATATATTTT. It yields the protein CASSPSRGYSYGNTIYF.

The chain uses TRBV9 and TRBJ1-2; D might be TRBD1 (6 bases). V gave up 2 bases and J gave up 3 bases, with 8 bases separating them. CDR3 length equals 13 residues. The germline CDR1 and CDR2 sequences are SGDLS and YYNGEE. The CDR3 loop reads CASSVDRDYGYTF. For the CDR3, the DNA is TGTGCCAGCAGCGTGGACAGAGACTATGGCTACACCTTC.

This clone has just a few counts. The chain recombines TRBV18 with TRBJ2-4; 11 nucleotides align to TRBD1. The CDR3 runs to 14 residues. Trimming took 3 bases from V and 7 from J; bases not matched to a gene: 2. Looked up from germline, CDR1 is KGHSH and CDR2 is LQKENI. CDR3 in amino acids: CASSPGQGANIQYF. The DNA of the CDR3 is TGTGCCAGCTCACCCGGACAGGGGGCGAACATTCAGTACTTC.

V gene TRBV4-3 combines with J gene TRBJ2-2, with D hard to call. Trimming shortened V by 0 bases and J by 4 bases, and 3 bases separated the two germline ends. The CDR3 loop spans 13 amino acids. In germline, CDR1 is LGHNA, CDR2 YSLEER. The CDR3 reads CASSQDGTGELFF. In DNA, the CDR3 is TGCGCCAGCAGCCAAGACGGCACCGGGGAGCTGTTTTTT.

V usage is TRBV3-1 (or the pseudogene TRBV3-2) and J usage is TRBJ1-1; weak D call: TRBD1 (5 bases). V gave up 4 bases and J gave up 6 bases, with 15 bases separating them. The CDR3 covers 14 residues. From germline, CDR1 is LGHDT and CDR2 YNNKEL (reference sequence). The CDR3 protein is CASSLQGTGAEAFF. The CDR3 DNA follows: TGTGCCAGCAGCCTCCAGGGCACGGGGGCTGAAGCTTTCTTT.

V usage is TRBV5-1 and J usage is TRBJ1-1; the D gene is possibly TRBD1 (5 bases). V lost 2 bases and J lost 4, with 18 bases in between. From germline, CDR1 is SGHRS and CDR2 YFSETQ. The CDR3 consists of 16 residues. The CDR3 sequence: CASSFLIGGGGTEAFF. The DNA of the CDR3 is TGCGCCAGCAGCTTCCTGATTGGGGGAGGAGGCACTGAAGCTTTCTTT.

The chain employs TRBV7-2 and TRBJ2-7, with unresolved D. There are 12 residues in the CDR3. V was cut by 6 bases and J by 3 bases, with 9 bases left in between. Germline-derived CDR1 and CDR2 are SGHTA and FQGNSA. CDR3 DNA: TGTGCCAGCAGACTAAACGGCTACGAGCAGTACTTC. Encoded protein: CASRLNGYEQYF.

This chain connects TRBV2 to TRBJ2-1; D not certain. CDR3 length: 15 amino acids. The germline CDR1 and CDR2 sequences are SNHLY and FYNNEI. With 6 bases removed from V and 2 bases from J, the gap between germline ends came to 14 bases. DNA of the CDR3: TGTGCCAGCAGCTCCCTTCAAGCGACCTACAATGAGCAGTTCTTC. Encoded protein: CASSSLQATYNEQFF. Combining the CDR3 with reference TRBV2 and TRBJ2-1 gives the whole variable domain EPEVTQTPSHQVTQMGQEVILRCVPISNHLYFYWYRQILGQKVEFLVSFYNNEISEKSEIFDDQFSVERPDGSNFTLKIRSTKLEDSAMYFCASSSLQATYNEQFFGPGTRLTVL.

The V and J genes are TRBV30 and TRBJ1-1; D gene ambiguous. Between the trimmed V and J ends, which lost 3 bases and 1 base, there was a span of 6 bases. Germline V lookup: CDR1 GTSNPN, CDR2 SVGIG (reference sequence). The CDR3 is 12 residues long. CDR3 DNA sequence: TGTGCCTGGAGACAAGAGAACACTGAAGCTTTCTTT. It translates to CAWRQENTEAFF.

This chain joins TRBV7-2 and TRBJ1-2, with TRBD1 identical over 10 bases. V lost 1 base and J lost 6; bases outside the gene matches: 5. There are 15 residues in the CDR3. Germline V lookup: CDR1 SGHTA, CDR2 FQGNSA. The CDR3 protein is CASSLVGDRGNGYTF. The CDR3 DNA reads TGTGCCAGCAGCTTAGTAGGGGACAGGGGAAATGGCTACACCTTC. The entire variable domain, with the rest obtained from reference TRBV7-2 and TRBJ1-2, is as follows: GAGVSQSPSNKVTEKGKDVELRCDPISGHTALYWYRQSLGQGLEFLIYFQGNSAPDKSGLPSDRFSAERTGGSVSTLTIQRTQQEDSAVYLCASSLVGDRGNGYTFGSGTRLTVV.

For this clone: One end of the junction does not line up with germline, which may come from a read error. CDR3 protein: CASSSTPTYERYF. In DNA, the CDR3 is TGTGCCAGCAGTTCGACCCCCACCTACGAGCGGTACTTC. The chain links TRBV28 to TRBJ2-7; D not resolved. There are 13 residues in the CDR3. Germline V gene lookup returns CDR1 MDHEN and CDR2 SYDVKM.

The chain combines TRBV5-1 with TRBJ2-5, with D perhaps matching TRBD2 (5 bases). The CDR3 length is 16 residues. Trimming removed 0 bases from V and 6 bases from J, with 18 bases in between. Looked up from germline, CDR1 is SGHRS and CDR2 is YFSETQ. Here the CDR3 reads CASSLGGAEGLKTQYF. In DNA, the CDR3 is TGCGCCAGCAGCTTGGGGGGAGCCGAGGGCCTCAAGACCCAGTACTTC.

This sequence joins TRBV27 and TRBJ2-2; 7 bases fit TRBD1. Trimming cost V 5 bases and J 3 bases; bases outside gene matches: 6. CDR1 and CDR2 (germline): MNHEY, SMNVEV (reference sequence). The CDR3 is 15 residues long. The CDR3 reads CASSPRDSYTGELFF. CDR3 DNA: TGTGCCAGCAGTCCTCGGGACAGCTACACCGGGGAGCTGTTTTTT.

The rearrangement uses TRBV24-1 and TRBJ1-2; 9 nucleotides match TRBD1. This CDR3 has 15 residues. CDR1 and CDR2 from the germline V gene are KGHDR and SFDVKD. J lost 8 bases, V lost 4 bases, and 10 bases had no gene match. CDR3 in amino acids: CATSDQDRGTGGYTF. The CDR3 bases are TGTGCCACCAGTGACCAGGACAGGGGCACGGGGGGCTACACCTTC.